The clone carrying this T cell receptor beta chain has more than one count but fewer than ten. Its antigen remains unknown. This sample was included in a study of blood T cells in healthy people across ages. For the study at large: T cells yielded about one barcoded beta molecule per two cells through template switching. Study results and limitations: The long-lived group displayed more naive CD4+ cells, plus higher diversity, than the aged donors did. With age, beta diversity per million T cells declined roughly linearly, significantly by about 40. Higher naive T cell percentage went strongly together with higher TCR beta diversity.

This CDR3 is 13 amino acids long. Germline CDR1 WSHSY, CDR2 SAAADI. Trimming took off 4 bases at V and 1 base at J, with 4 bases between the two ends. Primed by a sample-barcoded 5' primer and a J-beta primer mix, a second PCR proceeded for about 6 to 12 cycles. MiXCR was run by TCRdb on the 5' RACE reads, yielding one entry per CDR3 protein. The sample contains about 1.6 million distinct CDR3 sequences, roughly 32% of which appear only once. The chain employs TRBV10-2 and TRBJ2-2, with D unresolved. This TCR was recovered from a woman aged 25 to 39 in good health. The sequenced sample consisted of blood. In DNA, the CDR3 is TGCGCCAGCAGTGGACTGAACACCGGGGAGCTGTTTTTT. Residues: CASSGLNTGELFF.